This TCR beta chain was sequenced for a study of T cells after yellow fever vaccination. TCRdb re-analysed the 5' RACE reads in MiXCR, keeping a single row per CDR3 protein. The table lists some 300,000 distinct CDR3 sequences, roughly 8.4% of them singletons, with around 17% in the top ten. In germline, CDR1 is LNHDA, CDR2 SQIVND (reference sequence). V was trimmed by 7 bases and J by 5 bases, leaving 11 bases between them. The CDR3 extends over 12 amino acids. This clonotype was detected only a few times. The sequencing here drew on PBMCs, taken 35 to 50 days after the first yellow fever vaccination. The TCR originated in a man aged 18 to 29 who received the YFV17D yellow fever vaccine. V gene TRBV19 combines with J gene TRBJ1-1; D possibly corresponds to TRBD1 (5 bases). In DNA form, the CDR3 reads TGTGCCAGTAAGCTGGGGGATACTGAAGCTTTCTTT. Translation: CASKLGDTEAFF.